This T cell receptor beta chain is drawn from a study of beta chain features in type 1 diabetes (dated by TCRdb to the late 2010s). Study-wide context: Mean age, gender distribution, total cell number and subset yield were not different between patients and healthy donors. A total of approximately 99,000,000 sorted cells were examined across all samples, and RNA yield correlated strongly with the number of cells per subset. Regulatory and stem cell-like memory subsets were isolated from only 8 patients and about eight healthy donors, whereas naive and central memory subsets came from all 30 or so donors. The study compared TCRB repertoires of sorted circulating CD4+ T cell subsets between recently diagnosed type 1 diabetes patients and matched healthy donors. Results and caveats for the whole study, not just this receptor: Naive, central memory and regulatory TCRB repertoires appeared to be more similar among patients than among healthy donors. HLA sub-analyses involved small numbers of individuals, so any influence of HLA type on TCRB rearrangement remained unresolved. Sequencing cDNA rather than genomic DNA could over-represent highly expressing activated cells, although activation and CD3 levels did not differ between groups. Shorter templates might have been favored by PCR, but patient and control samples were amplified and corrected together, so both groups would have been affected equally by any skew. At VDJ recombination sites, patients with type 1 diabetes made fewer insertions and deleted more nucleotides, a pattern implying thymic rearrangement abnormalities. Type 1 diabetes patients showed a moderate but significant shortening of TCRB CDR3 length in all four CD4+ subsets.

There are 13 amino acids in the CDR3, from cysteine to phenylalanine inclusive. Only the CDR3 DNA is retained, 39 bases long and in frame from the first base. From a lookup of the germline V gene, CDR1 and CDR2 are ENHRY and SYGVKD. V ends up 7 bases short and J 7 bases short, with an unmatched junction base count of 4. This clone has just a few counts. Its antigen remains undetermined. Base qualities were left out, and no much larger clone turns up one base away. A single peripheral blood draw of around 0.11 L on average was collected from each donor into heparinised tubes. A BD FACSAria II and a panel including CD45RO, CCR7, CD25, CD127, CD95 and CD27 were used to sort naive, central memory, regulatory and stem cell-like memory CD4+ T cells. All sorted populations exceeded 95% purity. Right away, PBMCs were isolated by Lymphoprep density gradient centrifugation and were stained directly, with no culture step. So that batch effects would be minimized, each experiment stained and sorted samples in pairs, pairing one healthy donor with one patient.

The High Capacity cDNA Reverse Transcription Kit was used to reverse transcribe all of the isolated RNA, meaning that expressed TCRB transcripts were what got sequenced. Deep immunoSEQ sequencing was applied to naive, central memory and regulatory T cell samples, giving an average of about 3.6 million total reads per sample. After sorted cells were lysed in RLT buffer, RNA was extracted with DNase-treated RNeasy Micro or Mini kits, with the choice depending on cell number. Each cell subset was processed separately to prevent cross-contamination, with patient and healthy donor samples processed together. The immunoSEQ multiplex PCR was used to amplify TCRB sequences from cDNA, generating 87-bp fragments that spanned the CDR3 region. Amplicons were sequenced on the Illumina HiSeq platform. The paper's processing steps were these. PCR bias was corrected computationally using synthetic template baselines, and reads within Hamming distance 2 were collapsed, with unmergeable singletons discarded. By aligning reads against IMGT, V, D and J genes, CDR3 length, and insertions or deletions at six rearrangement sites were assigned. Within each subset, clonotype counts were normalized to the number of sorted cells before true diversity and Gini coefficients were calculated with the tcR R package. Repertoire sharing was quantified using the overlap coefficient calculated on TCRB nucleotide sequences. Out-of-frame TCRB sequences from naive cells were analyzed to stand in for the pre-selection repertoire. Held by TCRdb, this immuneACCESS table contains in-frame sequences only and omits some clones. Under half of the omission traces to an unresolved V gene where checked; the cause of the rest is unknown. The V and J calls and clone size were taken over from that table, and D and trimming were inferred from the DNA. Counted in this sample were approximately 270,000 clones; around an eighth of them appeared once. More than 0.015% of the sample lies in the top ten.

Sequencing was performed on naive CD4+ T cells from blood. The meaning of the sample's cell subset or site label: true naive CD4+ T cells. This TCR was sampled from a man aged 30 to 39 with type 1 diabetes. The chain links TRBV10-3 with TRBJ1-5, with TRBD1 identical over 10 junction bases. Here the CDR3 is given as CAITPGQGQPQHF. The DNA sequence follows: TGTGCCATCACCCCGGGACAGGGGCAGCCCCAGCATTTT.